A selection of T cell receptor beta chains follows, all from one sample in a study of response to subunit inactivated influenza vaccine. Each CDR3 protein is one row after TCRdb ran MiXCR on the RT-PCR reads. The table records 300,000 to 350,000 distinct CDR3 sequences, around 22% of them present only once. The specimen was PBMCs from blood, collected less than 22 months after vaccination. All receptors come from a man between 50 and 75 years old who received an inactivated influenza vaccine. Both conserved end residues are part of each CDR3. D genes are given only for firm matches. Clone size appears in some rows only: once, few, many, or a class for an expanded clone.

d_call j_call clone_size v_call cdr3_aa cdr3_nt
. TRBJ1-1 . TRBV18 CASSLRGGEAFF TGTGCCAGCTCCCTAAGGGGAGGTGAAGCTTTCTTT
. TRBJ1-1 few TRBV10-3 CAISDPGRELNTEAFF TGTGCCATCAGTGATCCGGGGAGGGAGTTGAACACTGAAGCTTTCTTT
. TRBJ2-2 few TRBV20-1 CSASGTNTGELFF TGCAGTGCTAGTGGGACCAACACCGGGGAGCTGTTTTTT
. TRBJ2-7 . TRBV7-2 CASSLAGGPDEQYF TGTGCCAGCAGCTTAGCGGGGGGACCCGACGAGCAGTACTTC
. TRBJ2-7 many TRBV20-1 CSASPTHEQYF TGCAGTGCTAGTCCCACCCACGAGCAGTACTTC
TRBD1 TRBJ2-7 . TRBV7-9 CASSSGTGQEQYF TGTGCCAGCAGCTCAGGGACAGGGCAGGAACAGTACTTC
TRBD1 TRBJ2-3 . TRBV4-2 CASSHDGTGAYF TGTGCCAGCAGCCATGATGGGACAGGGGCGTATTTT
TRBD2 TRBJ2-3 few TRBV18 CAKAGGTDTQYF TGTGCCAAAGCGGGGGGCACAGATACGCAGTATTTT
. TRBJ2-1 few TRBV12-5 CASGLAAGAFYNEQFF TGTGCTAGTGGTTTGGCTGCGGGGGCCTTCTACAATGAGCAGTTCTTC
TRBD1 TRBJ1-5 . TRBV5-5 CASSWTGDNQPQHF TGTGCCAGCAGCTGGACAGGGGACAATCAGCCCCAGCATTTT
TRBD1 TRBJ1-2 . TRBV27 CASSWTGGPLNYGYTF TGTGCCAGCAGTTGGACAGGGGGCCCCCTTAACTATGGCTACACCTTC
TRBD1 TRBJ1-5 . TRBV5-6 CASSSWTGPFNQPQHF TGTGCCAGCAGCTCCTGGACAGGCCCATTCAATCAGCCCCAGCATTTT
. TRBJ2-1 . TRBV12-3/TRBV12-4 CASSLIEIVFSEQFF TGTGCCAGCAGTTTGATAGAGATTGTCTTTAGTGAGCAGTTCTTC
TRBD2 TRBJ2-2 few TRBV5-1 CASRTSDAGELFF TGCGCCAGCAGAACTAGCGATGCCGGGGAGCTGTTTTTT
. TRBJ2-1 . TRBV14 CASSTGRLTGYNEQFF TGTGCCAGCAGCACGGGACGACTGACCGGTTACAATGAGCAGTTCTTC
TRBD1 TRBJ1-6 many TRBV4-1 CASSPGQANSPLHF TGCGCCAGCAGCCCGGGACAGGCTAATTCACCCCTCCACTTT
TRBD1 TRBJ1-6 . TRBV7-9 CASSLFHRDRGRTLHF TGTGCCAGCAGCTTATTCCACCGGGACAGGGGCCGCACCCTCCACTTT
. TRBJ1-5 many TRBV4-1 CASSQVTIRSLNQPQHF TGCGCCAGCAGCCAAGTAACTATAAGGTCTCTCAATCAGCCCCAGCATTTT
. TRBJ1-6 many TRBV12-2 CASRFTGATSPLHF TGTGCAAGTCGCTTTACAGGGGCAACCTCACCCCTCCACTTT
. TRBJ1-5 many TRBV12-3/TRBV12-4 CASSFVDNQPQHF TGTGCCAGCAGTTTTGTCGACAATCAGCCCCAGCATTTT
. TRBJ2-1 . TRBV29-1 CSVDRTNNEQFF TGCAGCGTTGACAGGACCAACAATGAGCAGTTCTTC
. TRBJ2-2 . TRBV7-2 CASSFPRGNTGELFF TGTGCCAGCAGCTTTCCTAGAGGGAACACCGGGGAGCTGTTTTTT
. TRBJ2-7 few TRBV28 CASSSPGAYEQYF TGTGCCAGCAGTTCCCCAGGAGCCTACGAGCAGTACTTC
TRBD1 TRBJ1-5 few TRBV4-2 CASSQRSDRGNQPQHF TGTGCCAGCAGCCAAAGATCGGACAGGGGAAATCAGCCCCAGCATTTT
. TRBJ1-5 . TRBV20-1 CSARDWRQGLSNQPQHF TGCAGTGCTAGAGATTGGAGGCAGGGGCTAAGCAATCAGCCCCAGCATTTT
. TRBJ1-2 . TRBV18 CASSPDVRRGRNTF TGTGCCAGCTCACCGGATGTGCGAAGGGGGAGGAACACCTTC
. TRBJ2-5 . TRBV5-8 CASSLGPRLETQYF TGTGCCAGCAGCTTGGGCCCGAGGTTGGAGACCCAGTACTTC
. TRBJ2-7 . TRBV4-3 CASSQGRGAYEQYF TGCGCCAGCAGCCAGGGCAGGGGAGCCTACGAGCAGTACTTC
. TRBJ2-7 . TRBV10-2 CASSESSMGLAISYEQYF TGCGCCAGCAGTGAATCGAGTATGGGCCTAGCGATTAGCTACGAGCAGTACTTC
. TRBJ1-1 . TRBV12-3/TRBV12-4 CASTKQMNTEAFF TGTGCCAGCACCAAACAGATGAACACTGAAGCTTTCTTT
. TRBJ2-7 few TRBV20-1 CSAGRDTYEQYF TGCAGTGCTGGCCGGGACACTTACGAGCAGTACTTC
TRBD2 TRBJ2-1 . TRBV10-3 CAISGKRELGEQFF TGTGCCATCAGTGGCAAGCGGGAGTTGGGTGAGCAGTTCTTC
. TRBJ2-2 few TRBV3-1 CASSGAPRAGELFF TGTGCCAGCAGCGGAGCCCCGAGGGCCGGGGAGCTGTTTTTT
. TRBJ2-2 . TRBV19 CASDTGTLPPNTGELFF TGTGCCAGTGACACCGGGACGCTCCCTCCGAACACCGGGGAGCTGTTTTTT
TRBD1 TRBJ2-2 . TRBV5-1 CASSPQGQGLGELFF TGCGCCAGCAGCCCCCAGGGACAGGGCCTCGGGGAGCTGTTTTTT
. TRBJ1-2 many TRBV5-1 CASSLDEIAYGYTF TGCGCCAGCAGCTTGGATGAGATAGCCTATGGCTACACCTTC
. TRBJ2-7 . TRBV5-1 CASSPGSWVNSYEQYF TGCGCCAGCAGCCCAGGTAGCTGGGTAAACTCCTACGAGCAGTACTTC
. TRBJ1-1 . TRBV7-9 CASSRPGESEAFF TGTGCCAGCAGCCGCCCGGGGGAATCTGAAGCTTTCTTT
. TRBJ1-5 . TRBV20-1 CSASSGNGNQPQHF TGCAGTGCTAGTTCTGGGAACGGCAATCAGCCCCAGCATTTT
. TRBJ2-7 many TRBV20-1 CSASQNEQYF TGCAGTGCTAGCCAGAACGAGCAGTACTTC
. TRBJ1-1 few TRBV28 CASSSGSPVTEAFF TGTGCCAGCAGTTCAGGGAGCCCTGTGACTGAAGCTTTCTTT
. TRBJ2-3 few TRBV19 CASSMIGEGTDTQYF TGTGCCAGTAGTATGATTGGTGAGGGCACAGATACGCAGTATTTT
. TRBJ2-3 . TRBV4-3 CASSLSIGALFTSTDTQYF TGCGCCAGCAGCCTATCAATCGGCGCGCTGTTCACTAGCACAGATACGCAGTATTTT
. TRBJ2-5 few TRBV27 CASSLSPRSETQYF TGTGCCAGCAGTTTATCGCCCAGATCGGAGACCCAGTACTTC
. TRBJ1-2 few TRBV19 CASRPRTANYGYTF TGTGCCAGTAGACCAAGGACAGCTAACTATGGCTACACCTTC
. TRBJ1-3 few TRBV28 CASSPGGSTLGNTIYF TGTGCCAGCAGTCCCGGGGGCTCTACCCTAGGAAACACCATATATTTT
TRBD1 TRBJ1-5 . TRBV7-2 CASSLDGGGHQPQHF TGTGCCAGCAGCTTAGACGGAGGGGGCCATCAGCCCCAGCATTTT
TRBD1 TRBJ2-3 few TRBV6-2/TRBV6-3 CASGGQPTDTQYF TGTGCCAGCGGGGGACAGCCCACAGATACGCAGTATTTT
TRBD1 TRBJ1-5 many TRBV20-1 CSAGGQSSNQPQHF TGCAGTGCTGGGGGACAGAGTAGCAATCAGCCCCAGCATTTT
TRBD2 TRBJ2-2 . TRBV4-2 CASLAGSANTGELFF TGTGCCAGTCTAGCGGGTTCAGCGAACACCGGGGAGCTGTTTTTT
. TRBJ2-3 . TRBV15 CATSTAGGPADTQYF TGTGCCACCAGCACCGCGGGTGGACCCGCAGATACGCAGTATTTT
. TRBJ1-2 . TRBV5-6 CASSLGVANYGYTF TGTGCCAGCAGCTTGGGGGTTGCTAACTATGGCTACACCTTC
. TRBJ2-4 . TRBV28 CASSPTGPGGNIQYF TGTGCCAGCAGTCCTACAGGGCCCGGTGGAAACATTCAGTACTTC
. TRBJ2-5 few TRBV20-1 CSAREIYQETQYF TGCAGTGCTAGAGAGATTTACCAAGAGACCCAGTACTTC